This TCR beta chain derives from a study of STAT3 mutations in large granular lymphocyte leukemia. Study-wide context: Roughly half of the longitudinally sequenced T-LGLL patients carried detectable canonical activating STAT3 mutations.

TCRbeta libraries averaged around 39,000 productive templates per sample. The assay was immunoSEQ multiplex PCR, and TCRdb's table has in-frame clones only and misses some. The table lists 37,000 or so clones, about 88% of them singletons. Comment on this clone: Its antigen is not known.

The CDR3 sequence is 15 residues long. V lost 6 bases and J lost 2; bases outside the gene matches: 5. Germline V CDR1 and CDR2: MDHEN, SYDVKM. Study-level results: In some patients, a small highly pathogenic clone possibly went undetected. Every T-LGLL patient had at least one immunodominant TCRbeta clonotype. Clonal expansion was inferred from other time points because no sample existed at each clone's first appearance.

The sequence derives from a human donor with T large granular lymphocyte leukemia. Some clones in this sample may be carry-over from other donors' samples. The sample comprised PBMCs. This chain links TRBV28 with TRBJ2-5; 11 nucleotides line up with TRBD1. The CDR3 DNA follows: TGTGCCAGCAGCGGACAGGGGGCTTCACAAGAGACCCAGTACTTC. It translates to CASSGQGASQETQYF.